Each of the 13 T cell receptor beta chains below was sequenced from the same sample in a study of blood T cell repertoires in COVID-19. Method: immunoSEQ multiplex PCR; TCRdb's copy keeps in-frame clones and lacks some. The sample carries some 250,000 clones, roughly nine tenths recorded once. The source material was peripheral blood. Every receptor here comes from a man aged 60 to 69 who had recovered from COVID-19.

The V and J genes are TRBV12-5 and TRBJ1-5; D gene unclear. Germline loops: CDR1 LGHNT, CDR2 FRNRAP. V lost 4 bases and J 1 base, leaving 5 bases between the germline ends. This CDR3 has 13 amino acids. The DNA of the CDR3 is TGTGCTAGTGGTTCCAGGAGCAATCAGCCCCAGCATTTT. Protein product: CASGSRSNQPQHF.

The chain links TRBV5-1 to TRBJ1-2; TRBD1 agrees at 9 bases. Germline lookup yields CDR1 SGHRS and CDR2 YFSETQ. CDR3 length equals 16 residues. V gave up 4 bases and J gave up 5 bases; unmatched junction bases: 12. The CDR3 here is CASSPRQGGSRYGYTF. CDR3 bases: TGCGCCAGCAGCCCCAGACAGGGGGGAAGTAGATATGGCTACACCTTC.

The chain is built from TRBV28 and TRBJ2-5, with 11 positions matching TRBD2. J was trimmed by 4 bases and V by 4 bases; bases with no gene match: 5. The germline CDR1 and CDR2 sequences are MDHEN and SYDVKM. This CDR3 is built from 15 residues. The CDR3 is CASSSLLAGVETQYF. CDR3 coding DNA: TGTGCCAGCAGTTCCTTACTAGCGGGGGTAGAGACCCAGTACTTC.

The chain links TRBV5-1 to TRBJ2-3, with 11 bases matching TRBD2. Germline loops: CDR1 SGHRS, CDR2 YFSETQ. The CDR3 spans 14 residues. Trimming at V came to 4 bases and at J to 7 bases, leaving 5 bases not matched to a gene. The CDR3 DNA sequence: TGCGCCAGCAGCCCCGTAGCGGGGGGGAATACGCAGTATTTT. It specifies CASSPVAGGNTQYF. The full variable domain, its missing parts supplied by reference TRBV5-1 and TRBJ2-3, is KAGVTQTPRYLIKTRGQQVTLSCSPISGHRSVSWYQQTPGQGLQFLFEYFSETQRNKGNFPGRFSGRQFSNSRSEMNVSTLELGDSALYLCASSPVAGGNTQYFGPGTRLTVL.

This chain uses TRBV7-9 with TRBJ1-4; a weak D match, TRBD1 (6 bases). CDR1 and CDR2 (germline): SEHNR, FQNEAQ (reference sequence). V was trimmed by 7 bases and J by 4 bases, leaving 13 bases between them. The CDR3 runs 14 residues. The DNA for the CDR3 is TGTGCCAGCACTAGACGGACAGATAATGAAAAACTGTTTTTT. It translates to CASTRRTDNEKLFF. Full variable domain (missing parts from reference TRBV7-9 and TRBJ1-4): DTGVSQNPRHKITKRGQNVTFRCDPISEHNRLYWYRQTLGQGPEFLTYFQNEAQLEKSRLLSDRFSAERPKGSFSTLEIQRTEQGDSAMYLCASTRRTDNEKLFFGSGTQLSVL.

The rearrangement uses TRBV29-1 and TRBJ1-1, with D tentatively TRBD1 (6 bases). V lost 5 bases and J 0 bases, leaving 28 bases between the germline ends. The CDR3 totals 19 residues. The germline V gene encodes CDR1 SQVTM and CDR2 ANQGSEA. The CDR3 coding sequence is TGCAGCGTTACTCAGGCAGGGGACGACCAAATGCCTATGAACACTGAAGCTTTCTTT. Amino acids: CSVTQAGDDQMPMNTEAFF.

V usage is TRBV9 and J usage is TRBJ2-7; TRBD1 might be the D (5 bases). The CDR3 has 15 residues. The V gene lost 3 bases and the J gene lost 0 bases, with 13 bases spanning the gap. Per germline, CDR1 SGDLS and CDR2 YYNGEE. As DNA, the CDR3 is TGTGCCAGCAGCGAGAGATACAGGACCTCCTACGAGCAGTACGTC. Translated: CASSERYRTSYEQYV.

This chain connects TRBV7-2 to TRBJ1-3, with a tentative D call TRBD1 (5 bases). The CDR3 length is 14 residues. Trimming removed 7 bases at V and 0 bases at J, with 10 bases between. Germline V gene sequence: CDR1 SGHTA, CDR2 FQGNSA. Here the CDR3 DNA reads TGTGCCAGCACCTTTACAGGCTCTGGAAACACCATATATTTT. It is translated as CASTFTGSGNTIYF.

The J gene is TRBJ2-7, the V gene TRBV19, with 11 bases identical to TRBD2. With V trimmed by 7 bases and J by 3 bases, 8 bases remained unmatched. CDR3 size: 15 residues. The germline V gene has CDR1 LNHDA and CDR2 SQIVND (reference sequence). The CDR3 region has the DNA TGTGCCAGTATGATAGTCACTAGCGGGGGCTACGAGCAGTACTTC. It is translated as CASMIVTSGGYEQYF.

This clone was seen a single time. J is TRBJ2-7 and V is TRBV14; perhaps TRBD1 as D (5 bases). The CDR3 length is 13 residues. Germline V gene lookup returns CDR1 SGHDN and CDR2 FVKESK. Trimming removed 1 base at V and 7 bases at J, with 11 bases between. The CDR3 DNA is TGTGCCAGCAGCCAAGTAGGGGCGCGAGAGCAGTACTTC. It codes for CASSQVGAREQYF.

This sequence joins TRBV27 and TRBJ2-1, with 9 bases lining up with TRBD2. CDR1 MNHEY and CDR2 SMNVEV come from the germline V gene (reference sequence). J lost 1 base, V lost 5 bases, and 18 bases had no gene match. The CDR3 has 20 amino acids. The CDR3 is CASSLTLRRGGLGSYNEQFF. CDR3 DNA sequence: TGTGCCAGCAGTCTTACCCTCCGGCGGGGGGGCCTGGGATCCTACAATGAGCAGTTCTTC.

In this sample, this clone turned up once. The rearrangement links TRBV25-1 to TRBJ1-4; 9 bases map to TRBD1. Germline CDR1 MGHDK, CDR2 SYGVNS. V trimming: 6 bases; J trimming: 5 bases; junction bases outside the gene matches: 4. The CDR3 has 14 residues. In nucleotides, the CDR3 is TGTGCCAGCAGGATGACAGGGGGGAATGAAAAACTGTTTTTT. Protein: CASRMTGGNEKLFF.

CDR3 DNA: TGTGCCAGCAGTGTTAACAGGGGGCAGGGTGAAGCTTTCTTT. It codes for CASSVNRGQGEAFF. The chain is built from TRBV2 and TRBJ1-1; TRBD1 aligns across 9 bases. V lost 4 bases and J lost 7; bases outside the gene matches: 7. Looked up from germline, CDR1 is SNHLY and CDR2 is FYNNEI. This CDR3 region has 14 residues.